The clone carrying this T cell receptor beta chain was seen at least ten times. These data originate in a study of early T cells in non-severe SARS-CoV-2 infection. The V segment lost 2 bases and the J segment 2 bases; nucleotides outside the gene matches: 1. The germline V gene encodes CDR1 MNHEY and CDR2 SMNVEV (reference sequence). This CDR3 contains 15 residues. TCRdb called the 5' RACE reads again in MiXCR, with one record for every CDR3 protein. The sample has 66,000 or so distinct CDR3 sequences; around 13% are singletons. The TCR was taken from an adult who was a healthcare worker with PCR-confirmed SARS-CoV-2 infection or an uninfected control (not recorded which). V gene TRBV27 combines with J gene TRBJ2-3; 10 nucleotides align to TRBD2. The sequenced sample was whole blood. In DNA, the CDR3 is TGTGCCAGCAGTTTAACTAGCGGGAACACAGATACGCAGTATTTT. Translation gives CASSLTSGNTDTQYF.